The present T cell receptor (beta chain) was sequenced within a study of cytomegalovirus exposure and HLA in healthy donors. Study-wide results and limits: The majority of TCR sequences were rare, yet some public TCRs appeared in many donors.

The CDR3 covers 15 residues. In germline, CDR1 is MNHGY, CDR2 SVAAGI. V lost 2 bases, J lost 1 base, and 11 bases lay in between. Amplification used 60 Vbeta primers and 13 Jbeta primers. Measured with immunoSEQ multiplex PCR; TCRdb has only the in-frame clones, and not every one. The sample has some 130,000 clones, just under 80% seen once; the top ten hold around 5%. About this clone: Its antigen is currently unknown.

The rearrangement links TRBV6-9 to TRBJ1-1, with no clear D. Sequenced sample: PBMCs. This clonotype was sampled from a young man in good health. CDR3 residues: CASSYMAHANTEAFF. CDR3 in DNA: TGTGCCAGCAGTTATATGGCCCATGCGAACACTGAAGCTTTCTTT.